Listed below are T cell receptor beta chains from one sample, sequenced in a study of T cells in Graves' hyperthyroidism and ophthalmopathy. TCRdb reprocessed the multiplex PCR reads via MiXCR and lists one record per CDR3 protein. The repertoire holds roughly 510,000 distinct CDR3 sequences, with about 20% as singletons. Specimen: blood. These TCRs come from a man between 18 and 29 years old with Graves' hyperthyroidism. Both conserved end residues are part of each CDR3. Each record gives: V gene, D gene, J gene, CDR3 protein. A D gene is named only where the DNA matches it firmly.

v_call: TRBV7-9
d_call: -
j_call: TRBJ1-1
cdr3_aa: CASKVPESKGEAFF

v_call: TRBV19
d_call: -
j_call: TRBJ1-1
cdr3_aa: CGRTAEHRVNTEAFF

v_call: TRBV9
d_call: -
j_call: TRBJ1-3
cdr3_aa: CASGDGSGNTIYF

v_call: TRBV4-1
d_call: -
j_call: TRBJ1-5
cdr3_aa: CASSQDPGGSNQPQHF

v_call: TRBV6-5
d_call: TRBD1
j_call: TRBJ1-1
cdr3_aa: CASNLGQGAGTEAFF

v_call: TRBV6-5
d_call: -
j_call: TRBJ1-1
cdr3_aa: CASSYQVGTEAFF

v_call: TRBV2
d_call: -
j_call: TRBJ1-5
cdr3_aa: CASSLRAQPQHF

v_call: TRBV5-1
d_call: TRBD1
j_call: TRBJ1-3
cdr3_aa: CASSLDRGAGNTIYF

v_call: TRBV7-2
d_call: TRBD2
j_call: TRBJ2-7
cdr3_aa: CASSWSGTSAYEQYF

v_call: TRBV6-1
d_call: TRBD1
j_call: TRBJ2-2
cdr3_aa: CASSTHRGWAGELFF

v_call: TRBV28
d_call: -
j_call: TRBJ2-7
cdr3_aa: CASSLLILGYEQYF

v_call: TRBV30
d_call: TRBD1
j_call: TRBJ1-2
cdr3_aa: CAWNRGLGYTF

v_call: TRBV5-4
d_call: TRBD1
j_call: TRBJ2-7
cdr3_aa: CASSLNTGDEQYF

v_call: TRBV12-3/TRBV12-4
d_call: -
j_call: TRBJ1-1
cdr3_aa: CASSSRNTEAFF

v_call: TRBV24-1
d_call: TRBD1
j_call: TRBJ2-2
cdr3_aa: CATSDLPRLGQGGLGELFF

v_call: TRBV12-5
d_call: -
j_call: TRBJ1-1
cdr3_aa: CASGQDWAEAFF

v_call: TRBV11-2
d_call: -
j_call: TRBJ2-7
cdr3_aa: CASSRAQGEMYEQYF

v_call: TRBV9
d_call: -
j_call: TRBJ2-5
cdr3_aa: CASSVGVFQQETQYF

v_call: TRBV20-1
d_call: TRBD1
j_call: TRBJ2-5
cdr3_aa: CITGTGEGTQYF

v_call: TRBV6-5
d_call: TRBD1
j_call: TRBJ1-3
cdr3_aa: CASSYSGQGSGNTIYF

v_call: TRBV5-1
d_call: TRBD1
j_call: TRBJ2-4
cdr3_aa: CASSSGQGANIKYF

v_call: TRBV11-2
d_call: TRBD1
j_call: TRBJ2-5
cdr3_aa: CASSYTVGTAETQYF

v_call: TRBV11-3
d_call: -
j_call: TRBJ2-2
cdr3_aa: CASSSDPGELFF

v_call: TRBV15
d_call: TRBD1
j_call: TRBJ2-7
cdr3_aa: CATSREGTGCPCSYEQYF

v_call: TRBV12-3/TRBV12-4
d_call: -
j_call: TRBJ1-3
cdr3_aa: CASSLVGAGNTIYF

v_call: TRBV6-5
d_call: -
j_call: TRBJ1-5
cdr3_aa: CASRSRRGGARSNQPQHF

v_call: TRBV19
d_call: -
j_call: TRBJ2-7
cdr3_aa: CATTDGSYEQYF

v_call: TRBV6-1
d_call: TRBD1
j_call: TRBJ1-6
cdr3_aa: CASSTRTGGNSPLHF

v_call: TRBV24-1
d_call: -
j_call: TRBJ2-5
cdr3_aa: CATSDPEGLGETQYF

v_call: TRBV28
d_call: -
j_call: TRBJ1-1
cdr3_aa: CASSAYGTANTEAFF

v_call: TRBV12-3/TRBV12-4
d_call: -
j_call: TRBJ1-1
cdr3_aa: CASSLSYGTEAFF

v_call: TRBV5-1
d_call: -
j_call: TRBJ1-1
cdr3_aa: CASSYREGLTEAFF

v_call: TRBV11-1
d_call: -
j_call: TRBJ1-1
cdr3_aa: CASSLDPRASMNTEAFF